This TCR beta chain emerged from a study of shared clonotypes between healthy human individuals. Only in-frame clones appear in the TCRdb table, and some are missing; sequencing was by immunoSEQ multiplex PCR. The sample records around 940,000 clones, more than 75% being singletons. Germline CDR1 ENHRY, CDR2 SYGVKD. Trimming left V 7 bases short and J 3 bases short, with 16 bases between. The CDR3 spans 14 residues. The sample comprised memory CD4+ T cells sorted from blood. Specified subset: CD45RA-negative fraction. The origin of this receptor is a man younger than 35 in good health. The chain carries TRBV10-3 and TRBJ2-7; tentative D call: TRBD1 (7 bases). CDR3 in DNA: TGTGCCATCAAGGGGACAGCGGAGGGCTACGAGCAGTACTTC. Amino acid sequence: CAIKGTAEGYEQYF.